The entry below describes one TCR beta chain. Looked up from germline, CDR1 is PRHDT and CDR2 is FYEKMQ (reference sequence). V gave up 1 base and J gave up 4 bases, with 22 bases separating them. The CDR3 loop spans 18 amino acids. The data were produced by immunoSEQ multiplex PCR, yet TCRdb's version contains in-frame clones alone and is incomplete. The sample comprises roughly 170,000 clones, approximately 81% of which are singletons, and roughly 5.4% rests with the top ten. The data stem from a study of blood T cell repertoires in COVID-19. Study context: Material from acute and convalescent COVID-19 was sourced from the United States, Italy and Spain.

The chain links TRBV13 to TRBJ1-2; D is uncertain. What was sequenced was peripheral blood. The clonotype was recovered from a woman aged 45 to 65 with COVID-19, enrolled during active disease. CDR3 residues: CASSLDGRNGGLVYGYTF. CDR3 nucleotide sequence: TGTGCCAGCAGCTTAGATGGCCGTAATGGAGGGCTCGTCTATGGCTACACCTTC.